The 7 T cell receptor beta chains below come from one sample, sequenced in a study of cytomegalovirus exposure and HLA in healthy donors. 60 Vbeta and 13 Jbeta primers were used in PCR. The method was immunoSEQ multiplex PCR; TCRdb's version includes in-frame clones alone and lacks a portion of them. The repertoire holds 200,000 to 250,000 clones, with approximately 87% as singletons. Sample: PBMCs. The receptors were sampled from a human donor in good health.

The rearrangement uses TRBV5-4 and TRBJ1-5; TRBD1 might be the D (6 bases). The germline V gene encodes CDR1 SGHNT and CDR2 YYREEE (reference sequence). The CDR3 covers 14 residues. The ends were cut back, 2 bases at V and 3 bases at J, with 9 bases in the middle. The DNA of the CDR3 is TGTGCCAGCAGCTTACAGGGAGACAATCAGCCCCAGCATTTT. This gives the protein CASSLQGDNQPQHF.

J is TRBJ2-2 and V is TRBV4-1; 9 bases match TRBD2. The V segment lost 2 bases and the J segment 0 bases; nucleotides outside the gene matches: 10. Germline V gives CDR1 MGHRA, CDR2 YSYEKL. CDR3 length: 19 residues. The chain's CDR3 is CASSQTTSGDSPNTGELFF. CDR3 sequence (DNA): TGCGCCAGCAGCCAAACGACTAGCGGTGACTCACCGAACACCGGGGAGCTGTTTTTT.

CDR3 DNA sequence: TGTGCCAGCAGTGAATTGGACAGGGACCAGCATTTT. Translation gives CASSELDRDQHF. The rearrangement uses TRBV6-1 and TRBJ1-5; 8 positions match TRBD1. CDR3 length equals 12 residues. Germline loops: CDR1 MNHNS, CDR2 SASEGT. The trim removed 2 bases at V and 12 bases at J, leaving 3 bases unmatched.

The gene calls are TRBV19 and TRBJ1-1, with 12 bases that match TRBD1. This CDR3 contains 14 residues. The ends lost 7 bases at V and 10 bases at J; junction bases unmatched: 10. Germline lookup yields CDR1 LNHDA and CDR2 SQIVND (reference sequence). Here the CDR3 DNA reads TGTGCCAGTACTCCGGGACAGGGGGCGCGGCGAGCTTTCTTT. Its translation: CASTPGQGARRAFF. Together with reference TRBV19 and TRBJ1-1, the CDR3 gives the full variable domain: DGGITQSPKYLFRKEGQNVTLSCEQNLNHDAMYWYRQDPGQGLRLIYYSQIVNDFQKGDIAEGYSVSREKKESFPLTVTSAQKNPTAFYLCASTPGQGARRAFFGQGTRLTVV.

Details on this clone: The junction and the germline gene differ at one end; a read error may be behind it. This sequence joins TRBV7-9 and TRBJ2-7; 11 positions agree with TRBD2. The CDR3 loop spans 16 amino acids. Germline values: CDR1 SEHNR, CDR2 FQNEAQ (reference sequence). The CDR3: CSSSLVGGLAGYEQYF. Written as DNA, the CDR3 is TGTTCCAGCAGCTTAGTCGGCGGACTAGCGGGTTACGAGCAGTACTTC. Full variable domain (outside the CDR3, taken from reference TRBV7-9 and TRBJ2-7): DTGVSQNPRHKITKRGQNVTFRCDPISEHNRLYWYRQTLGQGPEFLTYFQNEAQLEKSRLLSDRFSAERPKGSFSTLEIQRTEQGDSAMYLCSSSLVGGLAGYEQYFGPGTRLTVT.

The CDR3 region is CASSSASGRRGQYF. The CDR3 DNA reads as TGTGCCAGCAGCTCCGCAAGCGGGAGGCGGGGGCAGTACTTC. V and J are TRBV5-4 and TRBJ2-7; 9 bases fit TRBD2. Germline CDR1 and CDR2: SGHNT and YYREEE (reference sequence). After removal of 3 bases from V and 9 bases from J, the junction contained 10 bases not matched to a gene. The CDR3 extends over 14 amino acids. The variable domain in full, completed from reference TRBV5-4 and TRBJ2-7, reads ETGVTQSPTHLIKTRGQQVTLRCSSQSGHNTVSWYQQALGQGPQFIFQYYREEENGRGNFPPRFSGLQFPNYSSELNVNALELDDSALYLCASSSASGRRGQYFGPGTRLTVT.

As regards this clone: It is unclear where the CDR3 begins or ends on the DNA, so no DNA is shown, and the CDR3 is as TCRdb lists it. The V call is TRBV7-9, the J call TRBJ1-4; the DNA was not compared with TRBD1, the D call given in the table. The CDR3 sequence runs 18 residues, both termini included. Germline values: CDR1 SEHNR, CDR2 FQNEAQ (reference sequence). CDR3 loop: CASSLSRAGHSAMKNCFF.